The clone carrying this T cell receptor (beta chain) was detected many times. V lost 5 bases to trimming and J lost 3 bases, with 11 bases between them. Germline lookup yields CDR1 SGHDN and CDR2 FVKESK. The CDR3 contains 14 residues. This sample is part of a study of blood T cell repertoires in COVID-19. The assay was immunoSEQ multiplex PCR, and TCRdb's table has in-frame clones only and misses some. Among under 150,000 clones listed, roughly 77% were seen once. This sequence was found in a man aged 55 to 70 with acute or convalescent COVID-19. Sequencing was done on a sample of peripheral blood. The rearrangement joins TRBV14 to TRBJ1-3, with D uncertain. The CDR3 sequence is CASSLRTFGNTIYF. The CDR3 DNA follows: TGTGCCAGCAGCTTGCGGACTTTTGGAAACACCATATATTTT.